This T cell receptor (beta chain) was captured by sequencing in a study of T cell repertoires in cytomegalovirus infection. Germline V gives CDR1 SGHTA, CDR2 FQGNSA. This CDR3 spans 15 amino acids. TCRdb re-analysed the reads in MiXCR, keeping a single row per CDR3 protein. The sample has about 55,000 distinct CDR3 sequences, 20% seen once. To note about this clonotype: Antigen unknown. At one end the junction does not follow the germline gene, possibly because of a read error.

The V and J genes are TRBV7-2 and TRBJ2-7; 10 bases line up with TRBD2. The receptor was derived from a human donor in good health (CMV status not recorded). Some clones in this sample may be carry-over from other donors' samples. Sample: CD8+ T cells from cultured PBMCs, taken from culture after CMV antigen stimulation. CDR3 amino acids: CASSFGAGGRAYEHF. As DNA, the CDR3 is TGTGCCAGCAGCTTTGGAGCGGGAGGGAGGGCCTACGAGCACTTC. Filled out from reference TRBV7-2 and TRBJ2-7, the complete variable domain reads GAGVSQSPSNKVTEKGKDVELRCDPISGHTALYWYRQSLGQGLEFLIYFQGNSAPDKSGLPSDRFSAERTGGSVSTLTIQRTQQEDSAVYLCASSFGAGGRAYEHFGPGTRLTVT.